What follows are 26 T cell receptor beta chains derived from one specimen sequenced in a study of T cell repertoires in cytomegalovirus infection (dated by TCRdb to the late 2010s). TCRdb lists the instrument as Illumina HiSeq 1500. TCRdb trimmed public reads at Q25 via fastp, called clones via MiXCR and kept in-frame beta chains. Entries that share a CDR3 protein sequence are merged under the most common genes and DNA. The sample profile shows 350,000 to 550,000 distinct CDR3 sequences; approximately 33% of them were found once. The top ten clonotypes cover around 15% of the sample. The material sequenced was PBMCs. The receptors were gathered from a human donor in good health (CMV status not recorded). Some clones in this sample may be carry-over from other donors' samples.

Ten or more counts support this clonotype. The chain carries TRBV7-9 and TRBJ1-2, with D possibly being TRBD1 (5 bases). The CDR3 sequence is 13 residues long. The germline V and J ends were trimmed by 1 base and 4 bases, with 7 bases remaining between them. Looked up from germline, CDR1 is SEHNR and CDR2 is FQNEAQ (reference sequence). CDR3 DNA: TGTGCCAGCAGCTTAGGACAGATCTATGGCTACACCTTC. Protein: CASSLGQIYGYTF.

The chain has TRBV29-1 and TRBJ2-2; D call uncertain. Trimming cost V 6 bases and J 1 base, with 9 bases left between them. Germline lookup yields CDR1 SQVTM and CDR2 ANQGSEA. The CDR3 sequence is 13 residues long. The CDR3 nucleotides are TGCAGCGTCAGTTTCGTGAACACCGGGGAGCTGTTTTTT. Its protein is CSVSFVNTGELFF.

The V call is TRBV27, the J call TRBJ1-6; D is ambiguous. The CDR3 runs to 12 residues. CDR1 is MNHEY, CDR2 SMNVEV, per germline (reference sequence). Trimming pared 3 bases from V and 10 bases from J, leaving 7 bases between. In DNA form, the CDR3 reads TGTGCCAGCAGTTTTGGGAGGTCACCCCTCCACTTT. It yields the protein CASSFGRSPLHF.

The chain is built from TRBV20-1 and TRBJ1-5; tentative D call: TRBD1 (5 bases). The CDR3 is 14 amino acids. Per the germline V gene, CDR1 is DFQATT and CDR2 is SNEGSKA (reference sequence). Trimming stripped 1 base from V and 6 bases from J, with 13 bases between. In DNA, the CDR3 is TGCAGTGCTAGAGCCGGGACGATAAGTCAGCCCCAGCATTTT. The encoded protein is CSARAGTISQPQHF.

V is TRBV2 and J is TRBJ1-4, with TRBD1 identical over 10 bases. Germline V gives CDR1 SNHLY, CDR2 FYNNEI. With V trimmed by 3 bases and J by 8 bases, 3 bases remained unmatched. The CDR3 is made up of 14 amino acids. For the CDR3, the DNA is TGTGCCAGCAGTGATCCGGGACAGGGGGAAAAACTGTTTTTT. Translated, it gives CASSDPGQGEKLFF.

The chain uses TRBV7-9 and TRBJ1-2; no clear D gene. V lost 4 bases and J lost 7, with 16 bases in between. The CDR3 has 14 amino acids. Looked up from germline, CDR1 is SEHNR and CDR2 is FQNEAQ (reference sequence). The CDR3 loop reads CASSSLGIVGGYTF. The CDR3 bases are TGTGCCAGCAGCTCCTTAGGAATAGTGGGTGGCTACACCTTC.

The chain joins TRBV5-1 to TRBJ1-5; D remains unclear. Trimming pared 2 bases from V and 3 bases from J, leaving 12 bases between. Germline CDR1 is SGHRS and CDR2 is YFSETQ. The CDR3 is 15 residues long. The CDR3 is CASSLDAGSNQPQHF. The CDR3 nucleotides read TGCGCCAGCAGCTTAGACGCCGGATCCAATCAGCCCCAGCATTTT.

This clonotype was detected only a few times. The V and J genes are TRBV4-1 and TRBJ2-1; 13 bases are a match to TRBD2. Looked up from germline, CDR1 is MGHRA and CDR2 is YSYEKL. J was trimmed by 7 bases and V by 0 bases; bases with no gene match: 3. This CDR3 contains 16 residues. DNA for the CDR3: TGCGCCAGCAGCCAAGAACTAGCGGGGGGGCCAAATGAGCAGTTCTTC. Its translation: CASSQELAGGPNEQFF.

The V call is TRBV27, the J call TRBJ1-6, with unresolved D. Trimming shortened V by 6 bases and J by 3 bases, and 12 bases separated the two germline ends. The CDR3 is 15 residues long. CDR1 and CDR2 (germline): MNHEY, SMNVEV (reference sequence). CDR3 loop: CASRERWGYNSPLHF. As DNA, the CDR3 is TGTGCCAGCAGAGAGAGGTGGGGCTATAATTCACCCCTCCACTTT.

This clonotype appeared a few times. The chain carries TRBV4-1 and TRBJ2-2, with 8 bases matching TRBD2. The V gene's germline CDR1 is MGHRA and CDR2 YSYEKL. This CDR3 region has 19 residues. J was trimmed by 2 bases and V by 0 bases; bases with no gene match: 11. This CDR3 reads CASSQELGTRGYNTGELFF. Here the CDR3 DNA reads TGCGCCAGCAGCCAAGAACTGGGGACTAGAGGGTACAACACCGGGGAGCTGTTTTTT.

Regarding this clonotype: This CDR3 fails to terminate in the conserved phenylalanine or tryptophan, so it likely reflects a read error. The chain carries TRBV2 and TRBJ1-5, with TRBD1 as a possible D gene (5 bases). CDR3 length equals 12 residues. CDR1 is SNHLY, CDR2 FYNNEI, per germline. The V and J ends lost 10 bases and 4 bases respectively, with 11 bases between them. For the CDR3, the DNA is TGTGCCAACAGGAGGGGAAATCAGCCCCAGCATGTT. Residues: CANRRGNQPQHV.

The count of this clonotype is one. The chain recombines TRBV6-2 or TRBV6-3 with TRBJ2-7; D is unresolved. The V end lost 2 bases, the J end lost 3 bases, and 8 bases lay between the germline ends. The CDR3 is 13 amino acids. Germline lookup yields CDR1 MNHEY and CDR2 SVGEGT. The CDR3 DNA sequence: TGTGCCAGCAGTTACCTCGACCGCTACGAGCAGTACTTC. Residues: CASSYLDRYEQYF.

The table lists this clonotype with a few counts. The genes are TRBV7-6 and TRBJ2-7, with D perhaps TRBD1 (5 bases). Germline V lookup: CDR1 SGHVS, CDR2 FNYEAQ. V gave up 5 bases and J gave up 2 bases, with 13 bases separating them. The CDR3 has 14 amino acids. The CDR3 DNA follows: TGTGCCAGCAGCCGAACAGGCGCGGCCTACGAGCAGTACTTC. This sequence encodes CASSRTGAAYEQYF.

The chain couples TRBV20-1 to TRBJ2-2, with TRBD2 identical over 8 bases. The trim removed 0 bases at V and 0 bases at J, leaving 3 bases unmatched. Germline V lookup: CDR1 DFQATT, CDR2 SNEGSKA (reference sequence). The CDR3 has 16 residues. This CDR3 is CSARDPAGANTGELFF. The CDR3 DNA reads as TGCAGTGCTAGAGATCCAGCGGGGGCGAACACCGGGGAGCTGTTTTTT.

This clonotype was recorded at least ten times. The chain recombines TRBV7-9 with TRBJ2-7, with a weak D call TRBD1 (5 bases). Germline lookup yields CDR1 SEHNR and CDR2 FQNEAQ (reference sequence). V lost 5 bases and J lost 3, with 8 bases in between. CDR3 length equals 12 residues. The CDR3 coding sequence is TGTGCCAGCAGCAACACAGGCTACGAGCAGTACTTC. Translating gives CASSNTGYEQYF.

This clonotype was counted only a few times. The CDR3 region is CATSDTVYNEQFF. The DNA for the CDR3 is TGTGCCACCAGTGATACAGTATACAATGAGCAGTTCTTC. This chain uses TRBV24-1 with TRBJ2-1; no firm D call. V lost 3 bases to trimming and J lost 4 bases, with 6 bases between them. Germline V CDR1 and CDR2: KGHDR, SFDVKD. This CDR3 contains 13 residues.

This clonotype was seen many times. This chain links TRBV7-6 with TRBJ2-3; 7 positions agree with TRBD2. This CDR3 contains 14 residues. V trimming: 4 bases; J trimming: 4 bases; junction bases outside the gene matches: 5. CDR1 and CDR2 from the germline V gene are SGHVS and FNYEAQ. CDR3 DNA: TGTGCCAGCAGCTATAGCGGGCCCCCAGATACGCAGTATTTT. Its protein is CASSYSGPPDTQYF. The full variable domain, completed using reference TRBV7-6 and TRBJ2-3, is GAGVSQSPRYKVTKRGQDVALRCDPISGHVSLYWYRQALGQGPEFLTYFNYEAQQDKSGLPNDRFSAERPEGSISTLTIQRTEQRDSAMYRCASSYSGPPDTQYFGPGTRLTVL.

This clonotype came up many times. The CDR3: CASSRGGSTGELFF. CDR3 nucleotides: TGTGCCAGCAGCCGGGGGGGATCGACCGGGGAGCTGTTTTTT. The V call is TRBV7-2, the J call TRBJ2-2; 8 bases fit TRBD2. Germline V gene data show CDR1 as SGHTA and CDR2 as FQGNSA. This CDR3 contains 14 residues. Trimming took 5 bases from V and 5 from J; bases not matched to a gene: 4.

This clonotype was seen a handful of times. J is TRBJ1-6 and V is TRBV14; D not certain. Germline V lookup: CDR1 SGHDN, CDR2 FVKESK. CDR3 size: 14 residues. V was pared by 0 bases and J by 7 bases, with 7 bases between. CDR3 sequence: CASSQDTANSPLHF. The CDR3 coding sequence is TGTGCCAGCAGCCAAGATACAGCAAATTCACCCCTCCACTTT.

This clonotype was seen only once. The CDR3 DNA reads as TGTGCCAGCTCGGACAACCAAAACTTCTATGGCTACACCTTC. This gives the protein CASSDNQNFYGYTF. This chain connects TRBV18 to TRBJ1-2, with TRBD1 as a possible D gene (5 bases). CDR3 length equals 14 residues. V lost 6 bases and J 4 bases, leaving 15 bases between the germline ends. Germline lookup yields CDR1 KGHSH and CDR2 LQKENI. Complete variable domain (other parts from reference TRBV18 and TRBJ1-2): NAGVMQNPRHLVRRRGQEARLRCSPMKGHSHVYWYRQLPEEGLKFMVYLQKENIIDESGMPKERFSAEFPKEGPSILRIQQVVRGDSAAYFCASSDNQNFYGYTFGSGTRLTVV.

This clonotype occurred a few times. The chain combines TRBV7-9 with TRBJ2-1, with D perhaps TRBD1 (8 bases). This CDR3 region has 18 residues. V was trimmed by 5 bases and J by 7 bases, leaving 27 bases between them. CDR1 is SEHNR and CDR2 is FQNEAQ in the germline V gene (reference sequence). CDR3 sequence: CASSPGQGGGKVRNEQFF. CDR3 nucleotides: TGTGCCAGCAGCCCTGGACAGGGAGGGGGCAAGGTGAGAAATGAGCAGTTCTTC.

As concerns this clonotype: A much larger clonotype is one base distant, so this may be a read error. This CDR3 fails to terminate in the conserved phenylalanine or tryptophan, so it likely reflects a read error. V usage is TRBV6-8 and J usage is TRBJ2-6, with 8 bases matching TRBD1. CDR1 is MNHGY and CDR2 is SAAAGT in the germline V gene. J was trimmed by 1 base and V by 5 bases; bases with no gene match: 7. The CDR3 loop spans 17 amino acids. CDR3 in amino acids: CASSRTGRGSGANVLTY. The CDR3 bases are TGTGCCAGCAGTAGGACAGGGCGCGGGTCTGGGGCCAACGTCCTGACTTAC.

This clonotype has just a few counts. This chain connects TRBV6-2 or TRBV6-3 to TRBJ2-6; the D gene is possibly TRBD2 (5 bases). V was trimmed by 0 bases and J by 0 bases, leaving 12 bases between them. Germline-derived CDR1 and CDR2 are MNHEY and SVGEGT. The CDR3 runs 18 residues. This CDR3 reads CASSYSRGRASGANVLTF. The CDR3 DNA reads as TGTGCCAGCAGTTACTCTCGGGGTAGGGCCTCTGGGGCCAACGTCCTGACTTTC.

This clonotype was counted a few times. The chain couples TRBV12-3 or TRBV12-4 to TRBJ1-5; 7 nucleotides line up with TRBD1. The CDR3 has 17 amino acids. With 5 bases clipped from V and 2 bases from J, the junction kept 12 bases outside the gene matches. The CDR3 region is CASSPGTATGGNQPQHF. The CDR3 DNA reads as TGTGCCAGCAGTCCGGGGACAGCGACGGGCGGCAATCAGCCCCAGCATTTT.

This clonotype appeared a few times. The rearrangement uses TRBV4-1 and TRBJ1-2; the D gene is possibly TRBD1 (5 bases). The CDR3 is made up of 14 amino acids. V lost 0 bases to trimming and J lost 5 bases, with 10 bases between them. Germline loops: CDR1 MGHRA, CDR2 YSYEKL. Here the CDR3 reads CASSQESRDYGYTF. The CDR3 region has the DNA TGCGCCAGCAGCCAAGAGTCCAGGGATTATGGCTACACCTTC.

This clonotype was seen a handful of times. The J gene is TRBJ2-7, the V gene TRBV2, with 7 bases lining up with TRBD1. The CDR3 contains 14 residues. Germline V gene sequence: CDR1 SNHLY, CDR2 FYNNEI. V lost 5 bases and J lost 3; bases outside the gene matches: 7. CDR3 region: CASSHRDRIYEQYF. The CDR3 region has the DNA TGTGCCAGCAGTCACCGGGACAGAATCTACGAGCAGTACTTC.